This T cell receptor beta chain was observed in a study of OX40 agonist ivuxolimab in advanced cancers. This clone occurred a few times. Its specificity is not known. Sequenced by immunoSEQ multiplex PCR; TCRdb stores in-frame clones only, minus some. The sample includes under 85,000 clones, 80% to 85% of them seen just once. Study results and caveats: On average, a greater number of expanded clones characterised CD8+ T cells relative to CD4+.

The timepoints at which blood was sampled were baseline, cycle 4 day 1, and cycle 7 day 1. The CDR3 is 12 amino acids. This rearrangement joins TRBV12-2 to TRBJ2-2; the table's D call TRBD2 went unverified against the DNA. TRBV12-2 is labeled a pseudogene. The sample in question was CD4+ or CD8+ T cells sorted from blood, obtained in a trial of the OX40 agonist ivuxolimab. This clonotype originated in an adult with an advanced solid tumor such as melanoma, head and neck, liver or kidney cancer. CDR3 sequence reads: CVGGLNTGELFF. The CDR3 bases are TGTGTGGGGGGATTAAACACCGGGGAGCTGTTTTTT.